The clone carrying this T cell receptor beta chain was recorded many times. Antigen specificity is unknown. The sample is drawn from a study of blood T cells in healthy people across ages. Whole-study findings and limits: Researchers said unsorted PBMCs prevented a conclusive naive versus antigen-experienced comparison.

Trimming took 4 bases from V and 2 from J, leaving 6 bases between them. Germline V gene data show CDR1 as SQVTM and CDR2 as ANQGSEA. The CDR3 length is 11 residues. Next came a second PCR, run for roughly 6 to 11 cycles, which used a sample-barcoded 5' primer along with a J-beta primer mix. Each CDR3 protein is one row after TCRdb ran MiXCR on the 5' RACE reads. The sample shows 1.5 million to 2 million distinct CDR3 sequences, 25% to 30% of them seen only once. The sample was blood. The receptor was isolated from a woman in her twenties or thirties in good health. The chain has TRBV29-1 and TRBJ2-7; unclear D gene. The CDR3 bases are TGCAGCGTTGGTTGGGCCTACGAGCAGTACTTC. Amino acids: CSVGWAYEQYF.